This TCR beta chain appears in the sequencing data of a study of blood T cells in healthy people across ages. Notes on the study in general: It was held that the diversity estimates obtained from one million T cells were underestimates. Significant beta diversity loss was already apparent by age roughly 38, declining roughly linearly.

This CDR3 contains 14 residues. Trimming stripped 8 bases from V and 5 bases from J, with 16 bases between. Details on this clonotype: What it binds is unknown.

Each sample had at least 7 million PBMCs isolated. The second PCR ran about 6 to 11 cycles with a sample-barcoded 5' primer and J-beta primers. Tagging of each cDNA molecule was performed by a template-switch adaptor with 12 random nucleotides. TCRdb fed the 5' RACE reads into MiXCR, producing one record per CDR3 protein. The sample includes about 1.4 million distinct CDR3 sequences, 55% to 75% of them seen just once. The genes are TRBV12-3 or TRBV12-4 and TRBJ2-1; perhaps TRBD1 as D (6 bases). The sequence was obtained from a man between 18 and 35 years old in good health. The sequenced sample consisted of blood. The CDR3 here is CASDGTTNNNEQFF. The CDR3 nucleotides are TGTGCCAGCGACGGGACAACGAACAACAATGAGCAGTTCTTC.